This TCR beta chain was profiled in a study of T cells after yellow fever vaccination (dated by TCRdb to between 2019 and 2020). Some background on the complete study: The SMART-Seq v4 Ultra Low Input RNA kit was used to prepare libraries from fractions with low cell numbers. The cohort comprised two healthy male donors, one aged 18 to 30 and one aged 30 to 39 years. Blood was drawn at multiple timepoints before and after primary and secondary immunization, with bulk PBMC replicates and cell subsets isolated. Bulk TCR alpha and beta repertoires were sequenced longitudinally to track T-cell clones before and after primary and booster YFV17D yellow fever vaccination.

What the authors observed across the whole study: After the booster, most clones that had expanded after primary vaccination were detected again (approximately 97% of CD4 and 70% to 90% of CD8), suggesting broad maintenance of memory. Computational filtering was required because FACS-sorted repertoires could contain abundant contaminating clonotypes from the bulk population. Compared with the primary T-cell response, the secondary T-cell response was weaker but faster, peaking on day 5 rather than day 15. A small share of clonotypes was detected in both CD4 and CD8 compartments, with the overlap likely arising from convergent recombination. The study included only a couple of donors, which limits how far the findings can be generalized.

In the paper's terms, the treatment or condition label means: live attenuated yellow fever vaccine strain. A standard Ficoll-Paque protocol was used to isolate PBMCs from peripheral blood. Dynabeads CD4 and CD8 positive selection kits were used to isolate CD4 and CD8 T-cell fractions. TriZol was used to extract RNA from bulk PBMCs, from CD4 and CD8 fractions, and from dextramer-positive and dextramer-negative fractions. V has 0 bases trimmed and J has 5 bases trimmed; junction bases matching no gene number 12. For CDR1 and CDR2, the germline V gene (reference sequence) lists LNHNV and YYDKDF. The cysteine opens and the phenylalanine closes a CDR3 of 17 amino acids. Just the 51-base CDR3 DNA is kept, in frame starting at base 1. This clonotype was counted at least ten times. Its antigen target is currently unknown. Base qualities are missing; no much larger clone stands one base away. Synthesis of TCR cDNA relied on 5'RACE template switching, a step that introduced a universal primer site along with unique molecular identifiers. Priming for cDNA synthesis came from both the TCR alpha and TCR beta constant segments. Library amplification involved two PCR steps, and the second step added sample barcodes and sequencing adapters. Sequencing of libraries was performed on Illumina HiSeq 2500 (2x100 bp) or NovaSeq (2x150 bp). Per the original workflow: Demultiplexing of reads and collapsing into UMI consensus sequences were performed with MIGEC, and V(D)J alignment was carried out with MiXCR. Vaccine-responding clonotypes were identified with edgeR using replicate PBMC samples, with FDR below 0.01 and a log2 fold change above 5 up to day 15 being required. Each bulk clonotype received a CD4 or CD8 identity based on whether the sequenced CD4 or CD8 repertoire contained that clonotype at higher abundance. In TCRdb, the public reads were trimmed at Q25 with fastp and aligned with MiXCR, with productive beta chains retained. Under each unique CDR3 protein, matching rows form one entry showing the most common genes and DNA. The V and J calls reflect TCRdb's pipeline rather than the authors' work. This sample comprises some 63,000 distinct CDR3 sequences, approximately 7.4% of them detected only once. The ten largest clones add up to about 38% of the sample.

The sample was CD8+ T cells sorted from PBMCs, taken 15 days after the yellow fever booster vaccination. The sequence is built from TRBV15 and TRBJ2-5; 7 junctional bases match TRBD2. The TCR sequence derives from a man aged 25-45 years who received the YFV17D yellow fever vaccine. The CDR3 protein: CATSRDRVAGFGETQYF. The nucleotide sequence is TGTGCCACCAGCAGAGATCGAGTAGCGGGCTTTGGGGAGACCCAGTACTTC. Reference TRBV15 and TRBJ2-5 proteins supply the regions before and after the CDR3; the full variable domain is: DAMVIQNPRYQVTQFGKPVTLSCSQTLNHNVMYWYQQKSSQAPKLLFHYYDKDFNNEADTPDNFQSRRPNTSFCFLDIRSPGLGDTAMYLCATSRDRVAGFGETQYFGPGTRLLVL.